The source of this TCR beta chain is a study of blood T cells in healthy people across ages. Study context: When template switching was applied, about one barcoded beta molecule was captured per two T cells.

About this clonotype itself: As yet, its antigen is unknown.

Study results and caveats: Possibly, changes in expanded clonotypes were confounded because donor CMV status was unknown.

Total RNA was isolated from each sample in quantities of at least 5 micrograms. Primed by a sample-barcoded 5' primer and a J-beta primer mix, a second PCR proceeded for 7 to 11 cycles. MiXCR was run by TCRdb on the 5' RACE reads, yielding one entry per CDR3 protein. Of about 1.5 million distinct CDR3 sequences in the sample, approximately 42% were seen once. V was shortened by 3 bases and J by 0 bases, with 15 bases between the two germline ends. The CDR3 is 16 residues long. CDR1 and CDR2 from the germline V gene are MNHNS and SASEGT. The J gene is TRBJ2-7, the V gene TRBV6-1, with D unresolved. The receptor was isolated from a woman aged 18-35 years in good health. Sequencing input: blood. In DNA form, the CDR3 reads TGTGCCAGCAGTGAGGCCGATGGACCCCGCTCCTACGAGCAGTACTTC. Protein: CASSEADGPRSYEQYF.